A selection of T cell receptor beta chains follows, all from one sample in a study of CD8+CD57+ T cells in acquired aplastic anemia. TCRdb redid the calling of the reads with MiXCR, one entry per CDR3 protein. The top ten clones hold less than 75% of a sample with about 95,000 distinct CDR3 sequences, less than 75% of them seen once. Material for sequencing was sorted CD4+, CD8+, or CD8+CD57+ T cells (not recorded which) from PBMCs. These receptors were taken from a human donor with aplastic anemia. The CDR3 runs from the conserved cysteine through the conserved F or W. The order of the fields is clone size, D gene, J gene, V gene, CDR3 DNA, CDR3 protein. A D gene is named only where the DNA matches it firmly. Part of the rows lack a size; the others show once, few, many or a class for expanded clones.

-,-,TRBJ2-3,TRBV19,TGTGCCAGCAGTGAAGCGCTTGGGGGGAGGGATACGCAGTATTTT,CASSEALGGRDTQYF
-,-,TRBJ2-1,TRBV11-2,TGTGCCAGCAGTCCCATAGATGAGCAGTTCTTC,CASSPIDEQFF
-,-,TRBJ2-2,TRBV20-1,TGCAGTGCTGCTAGAGACACCGGGGAGCTGTTTTTT,CSAARDTGELFF
-,TRBD1,TRBJ1-1,TRBV25-1,TGTGCCAGCAGTGTTTCCCAGGGGGGCACTGAAGCTTTCTTT,CASSVSQGGTEAFF
few,-,TRBJ1-1,TRBV2,TGTGCCAGTTTGTATCGAGGGATGAACACTGAAGCTTTCTTT,CASLYRGMNTEAFF
-,-,TRBJ1-2,TRBV10-3,TGTGCCATCAGTGAGTCGGGGGACGGTTATGGCTACACCTTC,CAISESGDGYGYTF
-,TRBD2,TRBJ2-5,TRBV7-9,TGTGCCAGCAGCGTCAGGGAGGGTTGGGAGACCCAGTACTTC,CASSVREGWETQYF
-,-,TRBJ1-6,TRBV19,TGTGCCAGTAGTATAGATCGAGCCGCTCAGTCACCCCTCCACTTT,CASSIDRAAQSPLHF
once,TRBD2,TRBJ2-1,TRBV24-1,TGTGCCACCAGTCCGGGACAGGGGGGACTAGCGGGAGTCAATGAGCAGTTCTTC,CATSPGQGGLAGVNEQFF
-,-,TRBJ2-7,TRBV10-3,TGTGCCATCAGTGAGAGCAGGTTCGCCTACGAGCAGTACTTC,CAISESRFAYEQYF
-,TRBD2,TRBJ2-2,TRBV10-3,TGTGCCTCCGGGGGGACTAGCGGGATAACAATCACCGGGGAGCTGTTTTTT,CASGGTSGITITGELFF
-,-,TRBJ1-2,TRBV24-1,TGTGCCACCAGTGATTTCGCGGGGATAGGCTACACCTTC,CATSDFAGIGYTF
-,TRBD2,TRBJ2-7,TRBV11-2,TGTGCCAGCAGCTTCTTTAGGGAGGGGCTCGAGCAGTACTTC,CASSFFREGLEQYF
-,-,TRBJ1-2,TRBV29-1,TGCAGCGTTGAAGAGGATCTAAGCTATGGCTACACCTTC,CSVEEDLSYGYTF
-,TRBD1,TRBJ2-1,TRBV11-1,TGTGCCAGCAGCTTAGTTGGGGACAGACACAATGAGCAGTTCTTC,CASSLVGDRHNEQFF
-,-,TRBJ2-4,TRBV5-5,TGTGCCAGCAGCGTCCGGAGTGGAGACATTCAGTACTTC,CASSVRSGDIQYF
few,-,TRBJ1-1,TRBV6-6,TGTGCCAGCAGTCTACAGGGCTACACTGAAGCTTTCTTT,CASSLQGYTEAFF
-,TRBD1,TRBJ2-1,TRBV19,TGTGCCAGTAGGAACAGGGGGTCGTACAATGAGCAGTTCTTC,CASRNRGSYNEQFF
-,-,TRBJ2-1,TRBV9,TGTGCCAGCAGCGGCAGCGAAGGGCATACCACTTACTACAATGAGCAGTTCTTC,CASSGSEGHTTYYNEQFF
-,-,TRBJ2-2,TRBV20-1,TGCAGTGCTCCTCACGGGACCGGGGAGCTGTTTTTT,CSAPHGTGELFF
many,TRBD1,TRBJ1-1,TRBV19,TGTGCCAGCCGACCTCGGACAGGATGGGCTAACGGTGAAGCTTTCTTT,CASRPRTGWANGEAFF
-,TRBD1,TRBJ2-7,TRBV15,TGTGCCACCAGCAGAACTGGGACAGACACCTACGAGCAGTACTTC,CATSRTGTDTYEQYF
many,-,TRBJ2-7,TRBV6-6,TGTGCCAGCAGTTTGCAGATTTTACGAGCCGAGCAGTACTTC,CASSLQILRAEQYF
-,-,TRBJ2-1,TRBV7-2,TGTGCCAGCAGCCGAACAGGGAATGGTGAGCAGTTCTTC,CASSRTGNGEQFF